A selection of T cell receptor beta chains follows, all from one sample in a study of ipilimumab plus nivolumab after autologous stem cell transplantation. Sequenced by immunoSEQ multiplex PCR; TCRdb stores in-frame clones only, minus some. The table lists about 9,800 clones, over 60% of them singletons, with 15% to 20% in the top ten. The specimen was PBMCs, collected in a trial of ipilimumab plus nivolumab as post-transplant consolidation. Every receptor here comes from a female donor with multiple myeloma. Each CDR3 is given with its conserved first and last residue. The order of the fields is V gene, CDR3 length, clone size, J gene, D gene, CDR3 protein, CDR3 DNA. A D gene is named only where the DNA matches it firmly. Not every row has a clone size; where given, it reads once, few, many or a size class.

>TRBV7-3|15|.|TRBJ2-7|.
CASSLTGRRGYEQYF
TGTGCCAGCAGCTTAACCGGCCGACGAGGCTACGAGCAGTACTTC
>TRBV7-2|15|.|TRBJ1-2|.
CASSLVGAGDYGYTF
TGTGCCAGCAGCTTAGTAGGGGCCGGAGACTATGGCTACACCTTC
>TRBV7-2|15|.|TRBJ2-1|.
CASSLGGQLYNEQFF
TGTGCCAGCAGCTTAGGCGGTCAGCTCTACAATGAGCAGTTCTTC
>TRBV15|14|.|TRBJ1-1|.
CATSRVQGGTEAFF
TGTGCCACCAGCAGAGTACAGGGAGGGACTGAAGCTTTCTTT
>TRBV6-1|13|.|TRBJ2-3|.
CASSEEGTDTQYF
TGTGCCAGCAGTGAAGAAGGCACAGATACGCAGTATTTT
>TRBV7-3|20|.|TRBJ2-2|TRBD2
CASSLNSWPAGALNTGELFF
TGTGCCAGCAGCTTAAATTCGTGGCCGGCGGGAGCTCTGAACACCGGGGAGCTGTTTTTT
>TRBV10-1|17|.|TRBJ1-3|.
CASSESLTESSGNTIYF
TGCGCCAGCAGTGAGTCTCTTACAGAGAGCTCTGGAAACACCATATATTTT
>TRBV5-5|13|few|TRBJ2-5|.
CASSLPGKETQYF
TGTGCCAGCAGCTTGCCGGGAAAAGAGACCCAGTACTTC
>TRBV28|16|.|TRBJ1-5|.
CASRAGSGQSNQPQHF
TGTGCCAGCAGGGCGGGAAGCGGGCAGAGCAATCAGCCCCAGCATTTT
>TRBV5-4|16|.|TRBJ2-3|.
CASSVVGQGYTDTQYF
TGTGCCAGCAGCGTGGTCGGCCAGGGGTACACAGATACGCAGTATTTT
>TRBV5-5|16|.|TRBJ2-2|.
CASSLIGGLNTGELFF
TGTGCCAGCAGCCTGATTGGGGGTTTAAACACCGGGGAGCTGTTTTTT
>TRBV9|17|.|TRBJ2-2|TRBD1
CASSIPRAGGVDGELFF
TGTGCCAGCAGCATTCCCCGGGCAGGGGGCGTAGACGGGGAGCTGTTTTTT
>TRBV27|15|.|TRBJ2-1|TRBD2
CASSLLSGAYNEQFF
TGTGCCAGCAGTTTATTGAGCGGGGCTTACAATGAGCAGTTCTTC
>TRBV4-3|16|.|TRBJ1-2|.
CASSKDRRRKTYGYTF
TGCGCCAGCAGCAAGGACAGACGTCGAAAGACCTATGGCTACACCTTC
>TRBV11-2|15|.|TRBJ1-6|.
CASSGKGLLNSPLHF
TGTGCCAGCAGCGGAAAGGGGCTCTTGAATTCACCCCTCCACTTT
>TRBV7-3|15|.|TRBJ1-2|.
CASSLGRDPRYGYTF
TGTGCCAGCAGCTTAGGCAGGGATCCCCGCTATGGCTACACCTTC
>TRBV19|13|once|TRBJ2-5|.
CASSIRREGTQYF
TGTGCCAGTAGTATTCGGAGGGAAGGGACCCAGTACTTC
>TRBV6-6|11|.|TRBJ2-1|.
CASSTRGEQFF
TGTGCCAGCAGCACACGGGGTGAGCAGTTCTTC
>TRBV30|13|.|TRBJ2-7|TRBD2
CAWNRAGVYEQYF
TGTGCCTGGAATCGAGCGGGAGTCTACGAGCAGTACTTC
>TRBV7-8|11|.|TRBJ2-1|.
CASSPHSEQFF
TGTGCCAGCAGCCCTCACTCCGAGCAGTTCTTC
>TRBV6-6|15|.|TRBJ1-5|TRBD1
CASSSGGQGYQPQHF
TGTGCCAGCAGTTCCGGCGGACAGGGGTATCAGCCCCAGCATTTT
>TRBV2|15|.|TRBJ2-3|TRBD2
CASSPSGRRTDTQYF
TGTGCCAGCAGCCCTAGCGGCCGTAGGACAGATACGCAGTATTTT
>TRBV6-4|15|.|TRBJ2-3|TRBD1
CASSSPGQGTDTQYF
TGTGCCAGCAGTTCCCCGGGACAGGGCACAGATACGCAGTATTTT
>TRBV28|14|.|TRBJ2-7|.
CASSGQGTSYEQYF
TGTGCCAGCAGCGGTCAGGGAACCTCCTACGAGCAGTACTTC
>TRBV5-1|15|few|TRBJ2-7|.
CASSLSGTASYEQYF
TGCGCCAGCAGCTTATCCGGGACGGCCTCCTACGAGCAGTACTTC
>TRBV9|15|.|TRBJ2-5|.
CASSVGPGVGETQYF
TGTGCCAGCAGCGTAGGCCCAGGTGTAGGAGAGACCCAGTACTTC
>TRBV6-1|14|.|TRBJ1-6|TRBD1
CASSSDRGLSPLHF
TGTGCCAGCAGTTCGGACAGGGGGCTTTCACCCCTCCACTTT
>TRBV28|17|medium-sized|TRBJ2-6|.
CASSYFSTGAGANVLTF
TGTGCCAGCAGTTATTTCAGCACTGGGGCTGGGGCCAACGTCCTGACTTTC
>TRBV10-3|14|.|TRBJ1-1|.
CAISVGREGSEAFF
TGTGCCATCAGTGTTGGGAGAGAAGGATCTGAAGCTTTCTTT
>TRBV30|13|.|TRBJ1-2|.
CAWSPGTAYGYTF
TGTGCCTGGTCCCCCGGGACTGCATATGGCTACACCTTC
>TRBV27|16|.|TRBJ1-6|.
CASSSQGLYDNSPLHF
TGTGCCAGCAGTTCACAGGGTCTGTACGATAATTCACCCCTCCACTTT
>TRBV6-1|13|once|TRBJ1-5|TRBD1
CAATDRANQPQHF
TGTGCCGCAACGGACAGGGCAAATCAGCCCCAGCATTTT
>TRBV11-2|16|.|TRBJ2-5|TRBD2
CASSWGLAGVQETQYF
TGTGCCAGCAGCTGGGGACTAGCGGGAGTCCAAGAGACCCAGTACTTC
>TRBV19|14|medium-sized|TRBJ1-1|TRBD1
CASRDTGGMLQAFF
TGTGCCAGTAGGGACACAGGGGGCATGCTACAAGCTTTCTTT
>TRBV7-3|13|.|TRBJ2-7|TRBD2
CASSPTSVGEQYF
TGTGCCAGCAGCCCGACTAGCGTGGGGGAGCAGTACTTC
>TRBV19|11|.|TRBJ2-1|.
CASSTWNEQFF
TGTGCCAGTAGTACTTGGAATGAGCAGTTCTTC
>TRBV9|13|.|TRBJ2-2|.
CASLEGNTGELFF
TGTGCCAGTCTCGAGGGAAACACCGGGGAGCTGTTTTTT
>TRBV7-1|16|.|TRBJ1-3|.
CASSLTGGNSGNTIYF
TGTGCCAGCAGCTTAACCGGAGGGAACTCTGGAAACACCATATATTTT
>TRBV19|16|.|TRBJ2-3|TRBD2
CASSIRSGSGTDTQYF
TGTGCCAGTAGTATAAGGAGCGGGAGCGGCACAGATACGCAGTATTTT
>TRBV5-1|17|few|TRBJ2-7|TRBD1
CASSLLGVVQGAPEQYF
TGCGCCAGCAGCTTGCTGGGGGTCGTACAGGGGGCGCCCGAGCAGTACTTC
>TRBV18|14|.|TRBJ2-1|.
CASSVTSSYNEQFF
TGTGCCAGCTCAGTTACAAGCTCCTACAATGAGCAGTTCTTC
>TRBV10-3|15|.|TRBJ1-3|.
CAISETENSGNTIYF
TGTGCCATCAGTGAAACCGAAAACTCTGGAAACACCATATATTTT
>TRBV6-6|14|once|TRBJ1-1|.
CASSYGGKNTEAFF
TGTGCCAGCAGTTACGGGGGTAAGAACACTGAAGCTTTCTTT
>TRBV19|16|.|TRBJ2-2|.
CASSIDVSLNTGELFF
TGTGCCAGTAGTATAGATGTCAGCTTGAACACCGGGGAGCTGTTTTTT
>TRBV28|19|.|TRBJ2-5|TRBD1
CASSPWTGGLQVGGETQYF
TGTGCCAGCAGTCCTTGGACAGGGGGCCTCCAGGTCGGCGGGGAGACCCAGTACTTC
>TRBV7-2|14|.|TRBJ2-5|.
CASSPGGASRPQYF
TGTGCCAGCAGCCCAGGGGGGGCCTCTCGTCCCCAGTACTTC
>TRBV19|16|few|TRBJ2-2|TRBD2
CASMGLAGGDTGELFF
TGTGCCAGTATGGGACTAGCGGGAGGGGATACCGGGGAGCTGTTTTTT
>TRBV21-1|14|.|TRBJ1-5|.
CARKGTVFNQPQHF
TGTGCCAGAAAGGGCACGGTCTTCAATCAGCCCCAGCATTTT
>TRBV30|13|.|TRBJ1-5|.
CAWSVRANQPQHF
TGTGCCTGGAGTGTAAGGGCTAATCAGCCCCAGCATTTT
>TRBV18|17|.|TRBJ2-3|.
CASSPRALRSGSDTQYF
TGTGCCAGCTCACCACGTGCGCTCAGGTCAGGTTCAGATACGCAGTATTTT
>TRBV5-1|14|.|TRBJ2-1|TRBD1
CASSLTGGLNEQFF
TGCGCCAGCAGCTTGACAGGGGGCTTAAATGAGCAGTTCTTC
>TRBV6-6|14|.|TRBJ1-4|TRBD1
CASSKGQGGEKLFF
TGTGCCAGCAGTAAGGGACAGGGTGGGGAAAAACTGTTTTTT
>TRBV5-1|16|.|TRBJ1-1|TRBD1
CASSFGTGVANTEAFF
TGCGCCAGCAGCTTCGGGACAGGGGTGGCGAACACTGAAGCTTTCTTT